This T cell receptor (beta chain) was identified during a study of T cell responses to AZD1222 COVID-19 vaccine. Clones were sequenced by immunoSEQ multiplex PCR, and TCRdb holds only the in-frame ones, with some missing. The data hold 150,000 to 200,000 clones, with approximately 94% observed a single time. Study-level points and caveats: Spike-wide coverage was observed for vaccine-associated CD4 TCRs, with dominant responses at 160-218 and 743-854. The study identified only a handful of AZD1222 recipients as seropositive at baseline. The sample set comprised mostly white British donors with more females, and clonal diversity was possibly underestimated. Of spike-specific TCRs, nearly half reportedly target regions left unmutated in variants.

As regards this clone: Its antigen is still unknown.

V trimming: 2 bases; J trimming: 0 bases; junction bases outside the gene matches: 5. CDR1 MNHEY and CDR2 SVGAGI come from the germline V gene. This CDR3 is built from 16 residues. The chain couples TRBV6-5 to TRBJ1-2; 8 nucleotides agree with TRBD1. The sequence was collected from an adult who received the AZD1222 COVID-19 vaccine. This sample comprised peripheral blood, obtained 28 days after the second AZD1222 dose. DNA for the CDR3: TGTGCCAGCAGTTACCGCGGACAGGGAGCTAACTATGGCTACACCTTC. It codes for CASSYRGQGANYGYTF.